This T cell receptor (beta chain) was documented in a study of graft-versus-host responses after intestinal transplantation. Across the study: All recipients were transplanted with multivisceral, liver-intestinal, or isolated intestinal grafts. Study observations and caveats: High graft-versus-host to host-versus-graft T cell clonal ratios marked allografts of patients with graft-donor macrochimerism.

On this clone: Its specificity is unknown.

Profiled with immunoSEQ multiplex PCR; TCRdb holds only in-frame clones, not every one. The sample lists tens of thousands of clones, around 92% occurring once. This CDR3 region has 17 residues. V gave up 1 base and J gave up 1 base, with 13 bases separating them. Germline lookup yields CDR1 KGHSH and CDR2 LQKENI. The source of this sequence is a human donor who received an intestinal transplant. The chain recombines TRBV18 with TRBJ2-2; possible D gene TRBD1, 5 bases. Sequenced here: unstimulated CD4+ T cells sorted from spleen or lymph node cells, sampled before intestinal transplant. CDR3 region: CASSPLGPGLNTGELFF. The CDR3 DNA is TGTGCCAGCTCACCACTTGGGCCAGGGTTGAACACCGGGGAGCTGTTTTTT. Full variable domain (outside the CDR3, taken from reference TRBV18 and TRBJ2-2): NAGVMQNPRHLVRRRGQEARLRCSPMKGHSHVYWYRQLPEEGLKFMVYLQKENIIDESGMPKERFSAEFPKEGPSILRIQQVVRGDSAAYFCASSPLGPGLNTGELFFGEGSRLTVL.